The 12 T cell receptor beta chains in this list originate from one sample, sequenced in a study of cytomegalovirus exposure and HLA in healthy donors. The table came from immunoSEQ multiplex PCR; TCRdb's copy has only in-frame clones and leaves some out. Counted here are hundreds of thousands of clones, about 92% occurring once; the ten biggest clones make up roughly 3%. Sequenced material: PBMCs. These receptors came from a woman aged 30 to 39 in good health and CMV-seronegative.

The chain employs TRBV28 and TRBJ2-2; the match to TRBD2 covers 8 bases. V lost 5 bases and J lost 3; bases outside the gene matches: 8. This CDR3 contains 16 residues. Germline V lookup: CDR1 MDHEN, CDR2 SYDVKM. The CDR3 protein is CASSPLGGVDTGELFF. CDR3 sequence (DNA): TGTGCCAGCAGTCCCCTCGGGGGGGTCGACACCGGGGAGCTGTTTTTT.

In nucleotides, the CDR3 is TGTGCCAGCAGCGGGGGTGAGGGTAGCACAGATACGCAGTATTTT. Its translation: CASSGGEGSTDTQYF. The chain joins TRBV7-3 to TRBJ2-3, with D perhaps assigned TRBD1 or TRBD2 (5 bases each). Germline V gene data show CDR1 as SGHTA and CDR2 as FQGTGA. V was shortened by 5 bases and J by 0 bases, with 12 bases between the two germline ends. The CDR3 length is 15 residues.

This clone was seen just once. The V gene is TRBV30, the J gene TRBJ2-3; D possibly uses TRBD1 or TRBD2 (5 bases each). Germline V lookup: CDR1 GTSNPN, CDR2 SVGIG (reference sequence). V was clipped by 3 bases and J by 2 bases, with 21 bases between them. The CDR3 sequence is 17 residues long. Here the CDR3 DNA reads TGTGCCTGGAGAGACTTCATCAGAGGGGCCGACACAGATACGCAGTATTTT. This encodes CAWRDFIRGADTDTQYF. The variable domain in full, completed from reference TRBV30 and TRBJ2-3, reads SQTIHQWPATLVQPVGSPLSLECTVEGTSNPNLYWYRQAAGRGLQLLFYSVGIGQISSEVPQNLSASRPQDRQFILSSKKLLLSDSGFYLCAWRDFIRGADTDTQYFGPGTRLTVL.

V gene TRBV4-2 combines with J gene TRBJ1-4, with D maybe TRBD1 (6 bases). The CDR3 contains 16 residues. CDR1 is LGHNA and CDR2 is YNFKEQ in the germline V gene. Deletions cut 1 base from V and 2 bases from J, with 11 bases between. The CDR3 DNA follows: TGTGCCAGCAGCCAAGGGGGCACAGGGACTAATGAAAAACTGTTTTTT. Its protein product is CASSQGGTGTNEKLFF.

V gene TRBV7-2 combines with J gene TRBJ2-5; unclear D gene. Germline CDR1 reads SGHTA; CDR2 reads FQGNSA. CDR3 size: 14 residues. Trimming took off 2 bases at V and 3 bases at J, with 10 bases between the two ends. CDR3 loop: CASSLRVFKETQYF. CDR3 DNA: TGTGCCAGCAGCTTACGGGTTTTCAAAGAGACCCAGTACTTC.

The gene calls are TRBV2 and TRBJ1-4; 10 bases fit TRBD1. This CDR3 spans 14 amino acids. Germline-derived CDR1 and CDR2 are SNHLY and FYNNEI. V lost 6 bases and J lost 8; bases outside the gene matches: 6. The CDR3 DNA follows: TGTGCCAGCAGACCGGGACAGGGGTACGAAAAACTGTTTTTT. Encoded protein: CASRPGQGYEKLFF.

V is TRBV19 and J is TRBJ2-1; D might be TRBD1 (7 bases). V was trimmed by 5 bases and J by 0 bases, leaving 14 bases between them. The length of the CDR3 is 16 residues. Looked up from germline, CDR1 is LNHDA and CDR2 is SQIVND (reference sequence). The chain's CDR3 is CASSVGGGDSYNEQFF. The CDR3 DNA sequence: TGTGCCAGTAGTGTAGGGGGCGGGGACTCCTACAATGAGCAGTTCTTC.

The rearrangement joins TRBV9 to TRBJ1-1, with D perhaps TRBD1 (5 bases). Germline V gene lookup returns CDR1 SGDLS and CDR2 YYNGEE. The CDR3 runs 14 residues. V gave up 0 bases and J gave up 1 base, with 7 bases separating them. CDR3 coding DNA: TGTGCCAGCAGCGTAGCAGGGAAGAACACTGAAGCTTTCTTT. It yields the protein CASSVAGKNTEAFF.

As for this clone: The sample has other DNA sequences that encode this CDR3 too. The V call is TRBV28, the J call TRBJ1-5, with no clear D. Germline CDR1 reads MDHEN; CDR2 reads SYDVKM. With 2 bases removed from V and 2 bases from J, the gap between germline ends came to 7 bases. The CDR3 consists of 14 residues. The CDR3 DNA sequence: TGTGCCAGCAGTTTAGGGGTTGGCAATCAGCCCCAGCATTTT. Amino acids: CASSLGVGNQPQHF.

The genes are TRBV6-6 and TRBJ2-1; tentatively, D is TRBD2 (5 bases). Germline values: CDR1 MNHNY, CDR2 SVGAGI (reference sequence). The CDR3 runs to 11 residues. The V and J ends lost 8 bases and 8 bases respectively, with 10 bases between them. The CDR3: CASRSRDEQFF. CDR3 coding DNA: TGTGCCAGCCGATCGAGGGATGAGCAGTTCTTC.

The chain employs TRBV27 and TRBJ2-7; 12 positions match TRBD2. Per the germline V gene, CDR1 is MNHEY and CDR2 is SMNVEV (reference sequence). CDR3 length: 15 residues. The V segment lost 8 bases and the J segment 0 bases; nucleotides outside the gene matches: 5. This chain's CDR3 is CASGLAGGPSYEQYF. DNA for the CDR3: TGTGCCAGCGGGCTAGCGGGAGGGCCCTCCTACGAGCAGTACTTC.

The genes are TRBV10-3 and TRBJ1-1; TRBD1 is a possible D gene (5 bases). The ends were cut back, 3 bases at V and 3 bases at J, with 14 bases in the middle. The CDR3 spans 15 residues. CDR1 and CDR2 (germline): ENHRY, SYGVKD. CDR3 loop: CAISDLALGDTEAFF. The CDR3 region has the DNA TGTGCCATCAGTGATCTCGCGTTGGGGGACACTGAAGCTTTCTTT.